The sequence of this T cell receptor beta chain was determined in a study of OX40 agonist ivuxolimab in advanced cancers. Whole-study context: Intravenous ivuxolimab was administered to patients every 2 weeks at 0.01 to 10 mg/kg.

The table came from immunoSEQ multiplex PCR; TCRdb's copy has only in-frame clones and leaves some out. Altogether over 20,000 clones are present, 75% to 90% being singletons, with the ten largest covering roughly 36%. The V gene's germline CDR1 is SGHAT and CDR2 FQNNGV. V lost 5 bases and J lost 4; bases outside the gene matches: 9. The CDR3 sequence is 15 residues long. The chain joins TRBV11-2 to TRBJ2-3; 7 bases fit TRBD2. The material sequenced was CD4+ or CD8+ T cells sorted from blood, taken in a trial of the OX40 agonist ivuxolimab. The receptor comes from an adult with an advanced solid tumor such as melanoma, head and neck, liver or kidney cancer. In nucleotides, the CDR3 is TGTGCCAGCAGCCCTAGGCGGGAGAACGCAGATACGCAGTATTTT. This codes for CASSPRRENADTQYF.